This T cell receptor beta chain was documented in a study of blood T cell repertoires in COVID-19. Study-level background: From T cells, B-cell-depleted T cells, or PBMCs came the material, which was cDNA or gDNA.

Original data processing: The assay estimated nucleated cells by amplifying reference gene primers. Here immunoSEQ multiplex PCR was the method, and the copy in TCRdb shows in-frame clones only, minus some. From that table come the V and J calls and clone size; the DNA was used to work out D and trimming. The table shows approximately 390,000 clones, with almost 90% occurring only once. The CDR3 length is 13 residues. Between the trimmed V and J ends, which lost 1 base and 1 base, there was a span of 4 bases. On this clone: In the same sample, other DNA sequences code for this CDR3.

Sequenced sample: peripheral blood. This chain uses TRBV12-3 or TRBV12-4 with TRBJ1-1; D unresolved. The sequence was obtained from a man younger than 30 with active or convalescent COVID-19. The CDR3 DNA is TGTGCCAGCAGTTTAGGGCCGAACACTGAAGCTTTCTTT. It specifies CASSLGPNTEAFF.